This is a list of T cell receptor beta chains from one sample in a study of T-cell reconstitution after alpha-beta-depleted transplantation in children. Using its own MiXCR run on the PCR reads, TCRdb lists one record per CDR3 protein. The repertoire holds about 610,000 distinct CDR3 sequences, with around 27% as singletons. Sequences were derived from PBMCs, sampled before TCRalphabeta/CD19-depleted stem cell transplant. These receptors originate from a boy younger than two with Wiskott-Aldrich syndrome, due to receive a stem cell transplant. CDR3s include the opening cysteine and the closing phenylalanine or tryptophan. D genes are given only for firm matches. A clone size is listed for some rows: how often the clone was seen (once, few, many), or a class if it is expanded.

cdr3_nt | cdr3_aa | j_call | cdr3_length | clone_size | v_call | d_call
TGCGCCAGCAGCTGGAAAGGCGTCAGTGGGACTGAAGCTTTCTTT | CASSWKGVSGTEAFF | TRBJ1-1 | 15 | few | TRBV5-1 | -
TGTGCCAGCAGTAGCGTCCTAGTGCAAGGCACAGATACGCAGTATTTT | CASSSVLVQGTDTQYF | TRBJ2-3 | 16 | - | TRBV6-1 | -
TGTGCCAGCAGTCCACCAGAGGGGAACGAGCAGTACTTC | CASSPPEGNEQYF | TRBJ2-7 | 13 | few | TRBV28 | -
TGTGCCAGCAGCCTCGGACAGGGCTCCCTTTCTGGGGCCAACGTCCTGACTTTC | CASSLGQGSLSGANVLTF | TRBJ2-6 | 18 | - | TRBV7-7 | TRBD1
TGTGCCAGCAGCCTAGCGGGAGGGCCTTGGAATGAGCAGTTCTTC | CASSLAGGPWNEQFF | TRBJ2-1 | 15 | - | TRBV28 | TRBD2
TGTGCCAGCAGCCAAGATTACGGCCACTACAATGAGCAGTTCTTC | CASSQDYGHYNEQFF | TRBJ2-1 | 15 | - | TRBV4-2 | -
TGTGCCAGCAGGCCCCTGACTAGCGGCGGCACCGGGGAGCTGTTTTTT | CASRPLTSGGTGELFF | TRBJ2-2 | 16 | - | TRBV27 | TRBD2
TGTGCCATCAGTTCTGTAGCGGGAGGAGGGAATGAGCAGTTCTTC | CAISSVAGGGNEQFF | TRBJ2-1 | 15 | - | TRBV10-3 | TRBD2
TGCGCCAGCAGCTTCTCCTGGGACACCCGCTCCTACGAGCAGTACTTC | CASSFSWDTRSYEQYF | TRBJ2-7 | 16 | - | TRBV5-1 | -
TGTGCCATCAGGGCGGGAGCTGACGAGCAGTACTTC | CAIRAGADEQYF | TRBJ2-7 | 12 | - | TRBV10-3 | TRBD2
TGTGCCAGCAGCTTAATCGGGACTAGCTACAATGAGCAGTTCTTC | CASSLIGTSYNEQFF | TRBJ2-1 | 15 | - | TRBV7-3 | TRBD2
TGCAGCGCCAAAGAGGACTTGTCCACCGGGGAGCTGTTTTTT | CSAKEDLSTGELFF | TRBJ2-2 | 14 | - | TRBV29-1 | -
TGTGCCAGCAGTTTAGCCCAGGGACCCTACGAGCAGTACTTC | CASSLAQGPYEQYF | TRBJ2-7 | 14 | - | TRBV5-1 | -
TGTGCCAGTGCCGAACAGGGAGGGAATTCACCCCTCCACTTT | CASAEQGGNSPLHF | TRBJ1-6 | 14 | - | TRBV28 | -
TGCGCCAGCAAGGGGACTAGCGGTCTCTTGAACACCGGGGAGCTGTTTTTT | CASKGTSGLLNTGELFF | TRBJ2-2 | 17 | - | TRBV5-1 | TRBD2
TGTGCCAGCAGTTTATTAAGGGGACAGGGTGTCGGGAGGGCCTACGAGCAGTACTTC | CASSLLRGQGVGRAYEQYF | TRBJ2-7 | 19 | - | TRBV28 | -
TGTGCCAGCAGTCAACAGGGCTCTGGAAACACCATATATTTT | CASSQQGSGNTIYF | TRBJ1-3 | 14 | - | TRBV6-1 | -
TGCAGTGCTAACCCTAGCGGGAAGTGGAATGAGCAGTTCTTC | CSANPSGKWNEQFF | TRBJ2-1 | 14 | - | TRBV20-1 | TRBD2
TGCGCCAGCAACTCCGACAGGAGAAACACCGGGGAGCTGTTTTTT | CASNSDRRNTGELFF | TRBJ2-2 | 15 | - | TRBV10-2 | -
TGTGCCAGCTCACCAGGACGGAGGGCATTCTATGGCTACACCTTC | CASSPGRRAFYGYTF | TRBJ1-2 | 15 | - | TRBV18 | -
TGCAGTGCTAGAGACCCGGGCTCGAGCTCCTACAATGAGCAGTTCTTC | CSARDPGSSSYNEQFF | TRBJ2-1 | 16 | few | TRBV20-1 | -
TGCAGTGCTAGAGACCCCCCTACTAGCGGGAGGACAACCGGGGAGCTGTTTTTT | CSARDPPTSGRTTGELFF | TRBJ2-2 | 18 | - | TRBV20-1 | TRBD2
TGTGCCACCAGCAGAGATCCGAGACAGGCGGGTTCCCAACCCTACGGGCAGTTCTTC | CATSRDPRQAGSQPYGQFF | TRBJ2-1 | 19 | - | TRBV15 | -
TGCAGCGTTGAAAGACGGGCGGGAGCCGAGCAGTACTTC | CSVERRAGAEQYF | TRBJ2-7 | 13 | few | TRBV29-1 | TRBD2
TGTGCCAGCAGCCAAGATTTCTTCACTAGCGGGATCGACAATGAGCAGTTCTTC | CASSQDFFTSGIDNEQFF | TRBJ2-1 | 18 | few | TRBV14 | TRBD2
TGTGCCAGCAGCCGAAGACAGGTTGGGGACTACGAGCAGTACTTC | CASSRRQVGDYEQYF | TRBJ2-7 | 15 | few | TRBV11-2 | -
TGTGCCAGTAGTATCGGGGGGATTAGCACAGATACGCAGTATTTT | CASSIGGISTDTQYF | TRBJ2-3 | 15 | - | TRBV19 | TRBD2
TGCGCCAGCAGCCGTACCCCCATGGAGACAGATACGCAGTATTTT | CASSRTPMETDTQYF | TRBJ2-3 | 15 | few | TRBV4-1 | -
TGTGCCACCAGCAGTTCCGGGACACCAACCTACGAGCAGTACTTC | CATSSSGTPTYEQYF | TRBJ2-7 | 15 | few | TRBV15 | -
TGTGCCAGCAGTGAACACCGGGAGCAGCAGTTCTTC | CASSEHREQQFF | TRBJ2-1 | 12 | - | TRBV2 | -
TGTGCCACCAGTCCGGGGCCGAACTCCTACAATGAGCAGTTCTTC | CATSPGPNSYNEQFF | TRBJ2-1 | 15 | - | TRBV15 | -
TGCGCCAGCAGCTTGTGGGGGACCGGCGGGAGGGGGCACAATGAGCAGTTCTTC | CASSLWGTGGRGHNEQFF | TRBJ2-1 | 18 | few | TRBV5-1 | TRBD2
TGTGCCAGCAGTTTAGGGGAGGATCAGCCCCAGCATTTT | CASSLGEDQPQHF | TRBJ1-5 | 13 | few | TRBV12-3/TRBV12-4 | -
TGTGCCAGCAGCGTAGGACAGAGACTTAACTATGGCTACACCTTC | CASSVGQRLNYGYTF | TRBJ1-2 | 15 | few | TRBV9 | -
TGTGCCAGCAGCGTCGAACTAGCGGACATGTACGAGCAGTACTTC | CASSVELADMYEQYF | TRBJ2-7 | 15 | few | TRBV9 | TRBD2
TGCAGTGCTAACCGCGCCGACAGGGTTTCCTACGAGCAGTACTTC | CSANRADRVSYEQYF | TRBJ2-7 | 15 | - | TRBV20-1 | TRBD1
TGCGCCAGCAGCTTCAGGGTGATGTTCGACCGGACTCAAGAGACCCAGTACTTC | CASSFRVMFDRTQETQYF | TRBJ2-5 | 18 | few | TRBV5-1 | -
TGCAGTGCGAATGGGAAGTCATCCTACGAGCAGTACTTC | CSANGKSSYEQYF | TRBJ2-7 | 13 | few | TRBV20-1 | -
TGCAGTGCTAGAGATATCACGGGCAGCTACGAGCAGTACTTC | CSARDITGSYEQYF | TRBJ2-7 | 14 | - | TRBV20-1 | -
TGCGCCAGCAGTGAGGGACTAGCGGGAGTTGGGACCCAGTACTTC | CASSEGLAGVGTQYF | TRBJ2-5 | 15 | - | TRBV10-2 | TRBD2
TGCGCCAGCAGCTTGCGGGGTCGTTCCTACGAGCAGTACTTC | CASSLRGRSYEQYF | TRBJ2-7 | 14 | few | TRBV5-1 | -